Described below is a single T cell receptor (beta chain) sequence and its context. Using immunoSEQ multiplex PCR, the repertoire was profiled, and TCRdb retains in-frame clones only, with some absent. The sample carries tens of thousands of clones, roughly 87% recorded once. This specimen comes from a study of T cell responses to AZD1222 COVID-19 vaccine. Pooled together were second doses at about 4 or about 12 weeks. V was shortened by 6 bases and J by 3 bases, with 17 bases between the two germline ends. This CDR3 contains 16 residues. CDR1 is SNHLY and CDR2 is FYNNEI in the germline V gene. The chain combines TRBV2 with TRBJ2-2; D might be TRBD1 (5 bases). This sample comprised peripheral blood, obtained 28 days after the second AZD1222 dose. The origin of this receptor is an adult who received the AZD1222 COVID-19 vaccine. CDR3 nucleotides: TGTGCCAGCAGCATAGACAGCCTCCATCACACCGGGGAGCTGTTTTTT. The encoded protein is CASSIDSLHHTGELFF.